A single sample gave rise to the 30 T cell receptor beta chains below, sequenced in a study of OX40 agonist ivuxolimab in advanced cancers. The assay was immunoSEQ multiplex PCR, and TCRdb's table has in-frame clones only and misses some. Of under 95,000 clones listed, around 90% are singletons. The sample consisted of CD4+ or CD8+ T cells sorted from blood, taken in a trial of the OX40 agonist ivuxolimab. Every receptor here comes from an adult with an advanced solid tumor such as melanoma, head and neck, liver or kidney cancer.

The rearrangement links TRBV7-2 to TRBJ2-6, with D unresolved. Germline V CDR1 and CDR2: SGHTA, FQGNSA. Trimming cost V 2 bases and J 0 bases, with 8 bases left between them. This CDR3 has 16 amino acids. The CDR3 DNA sequence: TGTGCCAGCAGCTTAACCGCCTACTCTGGGGCCAACGTCCTGACTTTC. Translated: CASSLTAYSGANVLTF.

The rearrangement uses TRBV7-2 and TRBJ2-1; TRBD2 matches at 10 bases. V lost 6 bases and J lost 4; bases outside the gene matches: 6. The CDR3 has 15 amino acids. Germline assignment: CDR1 SGHTA and CDR2 FQGNSA. Here the CDR3 reads CASSFGLAVYNEQFF. CDR3 DNA sequence: TGTGCCAGCAGTTTTGGACTAGCGGTGTACAATGAGCAGTTCTTC. The full variable domain, its missing parts supplied by reference TRBV7-2 and TRBJ2-1, is GAGVSQSPSNKVTEKGKDVELRCDPISGHTALYWYRQSLGQGLEFLIYFQGNSAPDKSGLPSDRFSAERTGGSVSTLTIQRTQQEDSAVYLCASSFGLAVYNEQFFGPGTRLTVL.

The chain is built from TRBV5-1 and TRBJ2-2; tentative D call: TRBD1 (5 bases). V was pared by 0 bases and J by 2 bases, with 11 bases between. CDR3 size: 16 residues. The germline CDR1 and CDR2 sequences are SGHRS and YFSETQ. The CDR3 reads CASSLAVTANTGELFF. The CDR3 coding sequence is TGCGCCAGCAGCTTGGCCGTGACAGCAAACACCGGGGAGCTGTTTTTT.

The J gene is TRBJ2-7, the V gene TRBV5-1, with D perhaps matching TRBD1 or TRBD2 (5 bases each). Germline V lookup: CDR1 SGHRS, CDR2 YFSETQ. This CDR3 spans 15 amino acids. Trimming pared 4 bases from V and 2 bases from J, leaving 16 bases between. The CDR3 protein is CASSRGGTETYEQYF. The CDR3 DNA reads as TGCGCCAGCAGCCGGGGCGGTACGGAAACCTACGAGCAGTACTTC.

This sequence joins TRBV6-1 and TRBJ1-4; D is unclear. Trimming left V 4 bases short and J 10 bases short, with 7 bases between. The CDR3 has 11 amino acids. Germline CDR1 MNHNS, CDR2 SASEGT. CDR3 protein: CASSVDVKLFF. CDR3 bases: TGTGCCAGCAGTGTGGACGTAAAACTGTTTTTT.

V and J are TRBV6-6 and TRBJ2-2, with 10 nucleotides matching TRBD2. The length of the CDR3 is 16 residues. V was clipped by 2 bases and J by 2 bases; unmatched bases: 2. CDR1 and CDR2 from the germline V gene are MNHNY and SVGAGI (reference sequence). CDR3 protein: CASSYGLAANTGELFF. Here the CDR3 DNA reads TGTGCCAGCAGTTACGGACTAGCGGCTAACACCGGGGAGCTGTTTTTT.

This rearrangement joins TRBV2 to TRBJ2-2; D gene uncertain. V gave up 2 bases and J gave up 5 bases, with 6 bases separating them. The CDR3 runs to 13 residues. Germline CDR1 and CDR2: SNHLY and FYNNEI. CDR3 coding DNA: TGTGCCAGCAGTGAATTGAGGACCGGGGAGCTGTTTTTT. Amino acids: CASSELRTGELFF.

The rearrangement joins TRBV6-5 to TRBJ1-4; D not resolved. V dropped 0 bases and J dropped 0 bases, with 5 bases sitting between them. Germline V gives CDR1 MNHEY, CDR2 SVGAGI. The CDR3 is 15 amino acids. The CDR3 loop is CASSYSGTTNEKLFF. The CDR3 DNA reads TGTGCCAGCAGTTACTCGGGAACAACTAATGAAAAACTGTTTTTT.

This clone was observed a handful of times. The chain carries TRBV10-3 and TRBJ1-1; D unclear. Germline CDR1 ENHRY, CDR2 SYGVKD. CDR3 size: 12 residues. V was cut by 3 bases and J by 5 bases, with 7 bases left in between. The CDR3 bases are TGTGCCATCAGTGAACGAGGAACTGAAGCTTTCTTT. Translated, it gives CAISERGTEAFF.

The chain uses TRBV11-2 and TRBJ2-5; D gene unclear. V was pared by 6 bases and J by 5 bases, with 19 bases between. This CDR3 spans 15 amino acids. CDR1 is SGHAT and CDR2 is FQNNGV in the germline V gene. The CDR3 here is CASSTRSSGGETQYF. In DNA form, the CDR3 reads TGTGCCAGCAGTACCCGGTCTTCCGGTGGGGAGACCCAGTACTTC.

The V gene is TRBV30, the J gene TRBJ2-3; D gene ambiguous. Germline V CDR1 and CDR2: GTSNPN, SVGIG (reference sequence). CDR3 length: 11 residues. Trimming pared 3 bases from V and 3 bases from J, leaving 4 bases between. CDR3 in amino acids: CAWSVTDTQYF. The DNA for the CDR3 is TGTGCCTGGAGCGTAACAGATACGCAGTATTTT.

The chain is built from TRBV7-3 and TRBJ2-2; 8 nucleotides line up with TRBD2. Germline V gene lookup returns CDR1 SGHTA and CDR2 FQGTGA. Losses at the gene ends were 4 bases for V and 7 bases for J; bases not matched to a gene: 17. CDR3 length: 18 amino acids. Written as DNA, the CDR3 is TGTGCCAGCAGCTCCCCCCCCACGGGAGGGCCGCGGAACGGGGAGCTGTTTTTT. It is translated as CASSSPPTGGPRNGELFF.

This rearrangement joins TRBV30 to TRBJ1-6; D unclear. The CDR3 runs 12 residues. Trimming removed 4 bases at V and 10 bases at J, with 11 bases between. Germline CDR1 GTSNPN, CDR2 SVGIG (reference sequence). The CDR3 loop is CAWTLSGSPLHF. Here the CDR3 DNA reads TGTGCCTGGACTCTCAGTGGCTCACCCCTCCACTTT.

The chain links TRBV6-5 to TRBJ2-7; D gene uncertain. Trimming removed 5 bases from V and 3 bases from J, with 8 bases in between. CDR1 and CDR2 (germline): MNHEY, SVGAGI. This CDR3 has 12 residues. CDR3 loop: CASSEAHYEQYF. CDR3 DNA sequence: TGTGCCAGCAGTGAAGCCCACTACGAGCAGTACTTC.

Here the CDR3 reads CASSSAENYGYTF. CDR3 DNA sequence: TGTGCCAGCAGTTCAGCAGAGAACTATGGCTACACCTTC. This rearrangement joins TRBV28 to TRBJ1-2, with D hard to call. V lost 4 bases, J lost 2 bases, and 8 bases lay in between. CDR3 size: 13 residues. CDR1 MDHEN and CDR2 SYDVKM come from the germline V gene.

The V gene is TRBV7-3, the J gene TRBJ2-1, with TRBD1 as a possible D gene (6 bases). Germline CDR1 and CDR2: SGHTA and FQGTGA. CDR3 length: 15 amino acids. V lost 2 bases and J 9 bases, leaving 17 bases between the germline ends. The CDR3 region is CASSLSGTSIGEQFF. The CDR3 DNA reads TGTGCCAGCAGCTTATCCGGGACATCAATAGGTGAGCAGTTCTTC.

This clone has only one observation. The rearrangement joins TRBV28 to TRBJ1-4; TRBD1 is a possible D gene (5 bases). The germline gives CDR1 MDHEN, CDR2 SYDVKM. V dropped 8 bases and J dropped 8 bases, with 15 bases sitting between them. The CDR3 has 13 residues. The CDR3 here is CASGRDPREKLFF. The CDR3 DNA reads TGTGCCAGCGGCCGGGACCCAAGGGAAAAACTGTTTTTT.

In this sample, this clone turned up once. The rearrangement joins TRBV7-8 to TRBJ2-1, with 7 bases identical to TRBD1. Trimming removed 4 bases from V and 5 bases from J; junction bases left unmatched: 5. Germline V lookup: CDR1 SGHVS, CDR2 FQNEAQ. The CDR3 extends over 14 amino acids. The CDR3 DNA reads TGTGCCAGCAGCTCATGGGACAGAGACAATGAGCAGTTCTTC. It is translated as CASSSWDRDNEQFF.

The V and J genes are TRBV27 and TRBJ2-1, with 7 bases lining up with TRBD2. This CDR3 has 14 amino acids. The ends lost 3 bases at V and 7 bases at J; junction bases unmatched: 6. Germline V CDR1 and CDR2: MNHEY, SMNVEV (reference sequence). CDR3 DNA: TGTGCCAGCAGTTTGGGAGGGCCTCGGAATGAGCAGTTCTTC. This codes for CASSLGGPRNEQFF.

The chain is built from TRBV10-1 and TRBJ2-1; 8 positions match TRBD1. V dropped 6 bases and J dropped 13; count of bases not matched to a gene: 14. Germline loops: CDR1 WNHNN, CDR2 SYGVQD (reference sequence). CDR3 length equals 14 residues. CDR3 bases: TGCGCCAGCAGCACGGGACAGGCCGCCTTGAACCAGTTCTTC. Protein: CASSTGQAALNQFF.

V gene TRBV2 combines with J gene TRBJ1-5, with 9 bases lining up with TRBD1. With 6 bases clipped from V and 2 bases from J, the junction kept 5 bases outside the gene matches. Per germline, CDR1 SNHLY and CDR2 FYNNEI. The CDR3 extends over 15 amino acids. In DNA, the CDR3 is TGTGCCAGCAGGAGACAGGGGGATGGCAATCAGCCCCAGCATTTT. Translated, it gives CASRRQGDGNQPQHF.

V is TRBV5-1 and J is TRBJ2-3; D uncertain. The length of the CDR3 is 14 residues. Deletions cut 6 bases from V and 0 bases from J, with 11 bases between. CDR1 is SGHRS, CDR2 YFSETQ, per germline. The CDR3, as DNA: TGCGCCAGCAAGGAAGCCCCTAGCACAGATACGCAGTATTTT. Amino acid sequence: CASKEAPSTDTQYF.

The chain is built from TRBV19 and TRBJ1-3; D might be TRBD1 (5 bases). The CDR3 is 16 amino acids. Germline CDR1 is LNHDA and CDR2 is SQIVND (reference sequence). Trimming pared 2 bases from V and 0 bases from J, leaving 11 bases between. In DNA, the CDR3 is TGTGCCAGTAGTATAAACAGGACCCCCTCTGGAAACACCATATATTTT. It specifies CASSINRTPSGNTIYF.

The rearrangement links TRBV5-4 to TRBJ1-1; perhaps TRBD1 as D (6 bases). Trimming shortened V by 9 bases and J by 3 bases, and 15 bases separated the two germline ends. CDR1 and CDR2 (germline): SGHNT, YYREEE (reference sequence). CDR3 size: 13 residues. The CDR3 region has the DNA TGTGCCACCCGACAGGCCGCGCACACTGAAGCTTTCTTT. The encoded protein is CATRQAAHTEAFF.

The rearrangement uses TRBV7-3 and TRBJ2-2; 9 nucleotides agree with TRBD1. CDR3 length: 14 amino acids. CDR1 is SGHTA, CDR2 FQGTGA, per germline. The CDR3 sequence: CASQTGGDTGELFF. The CDR3, as DNA: TGTGCTTCCCAGACAGGGGGAGACACCGGGGAGCTGTTTTTT.

The chain joins TRBV7-8 to TRBJ1-4; the D gene is possibly TRBD1 (6 bases). With 4 bases removed from V and 5 bases from J, the gap between germline ends came to 14 bases. Germline CDR1 and CDR2: SGHVS and FQNEAQ. This CDR3 has 15 amino acids. CDR3 sequence: CASSSDRLDNEKLFF. CDR3 DNA: TGTGCCAGCAGCTCAGACAGGCTCGACAATGAAAAACTGTTTTTT.

This clone was counted only a few times. The CDR3 here is CASSYLTGVYNEQFF. The CDR3, as DNA: TGTGCCAGCAGTTACCTGACAGGGGTTTACAATGAGCAGTTCTTC. The rearrangement uses TRBV6-6 and TRBJ2-1; 8 nucleotides agree with TRBD1. Trimming took 2 bases from V and 4 from J; bases not matched to a gene: 4. The CDR3 length is 15 residues. Germline assignment: CDR1 MNHNY and CDR2 SVGAGI (reference sequence).

The genes are TRBV7-8 and TRBJ1-5; D is uncertain. The CDR3 runs to 18 residues. Germline V gene data show CDR1 as SGHVS and CDR2 as FQNEAQ. Trimming removed 1 base from V and 7 bases from J, with 23 bases in between. The CDR3, as DNA: TGTGCCAGCAGCTTAGTAAGTACGTTAAGTGCAGCTCACCAGCCCCAGCATTTT. It translates to CASSLVSTLSAAHQPQHF.

V gene TRBV7-2 combines with J gene TRBJ1-5; D unresolved. The V gene's germline CDR1 is SGHTA and CDR2 FQGNSA. Deletions cut 2 bases from V and 7 bases from J, with 9 bases between. This CDR3 region has 13 residues. Here the CDR3 DNA reads TGTGCCAGCAGCTTAAGCCCAGGCCAGCCCCAGCATTTT. Residues: CASSLSPGQPQHF.

This rearrangement joins TRBV10-3 to TRBJ1-4; no clear D. The germline V gene has CDR1 ENHRY and CDR2 SYGVKD. V lost 6 bases, J lost 3 bases, and 8 bases lay in between. The CDR3 runs 13 residues. The CDR3 loop reads CAISGGSNEKLFF. CDR3 nucleotide sequence: TGTGCCATCAGCGGCGGATCTAATGAAAAACTGTTTTTT.